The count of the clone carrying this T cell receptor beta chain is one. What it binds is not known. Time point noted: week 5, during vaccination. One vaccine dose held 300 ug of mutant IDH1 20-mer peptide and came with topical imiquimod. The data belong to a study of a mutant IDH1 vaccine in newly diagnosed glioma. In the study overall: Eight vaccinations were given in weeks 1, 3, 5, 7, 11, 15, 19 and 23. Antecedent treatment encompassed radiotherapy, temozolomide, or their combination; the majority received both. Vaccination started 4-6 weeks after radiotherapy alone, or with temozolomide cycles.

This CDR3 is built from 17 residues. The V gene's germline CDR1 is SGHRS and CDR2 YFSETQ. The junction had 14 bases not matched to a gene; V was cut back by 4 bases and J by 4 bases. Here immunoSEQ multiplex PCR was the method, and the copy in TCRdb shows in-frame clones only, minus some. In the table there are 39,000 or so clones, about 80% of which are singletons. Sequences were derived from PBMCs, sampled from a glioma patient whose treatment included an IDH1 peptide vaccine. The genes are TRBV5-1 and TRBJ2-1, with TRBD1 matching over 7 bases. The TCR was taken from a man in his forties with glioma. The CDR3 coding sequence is TGCGCCAGCAGCCCGGATCCGGTGGGACAGCAGTACAATGAGCAGTTCTTC. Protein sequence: CASSPDPVGQQYNEQFF.